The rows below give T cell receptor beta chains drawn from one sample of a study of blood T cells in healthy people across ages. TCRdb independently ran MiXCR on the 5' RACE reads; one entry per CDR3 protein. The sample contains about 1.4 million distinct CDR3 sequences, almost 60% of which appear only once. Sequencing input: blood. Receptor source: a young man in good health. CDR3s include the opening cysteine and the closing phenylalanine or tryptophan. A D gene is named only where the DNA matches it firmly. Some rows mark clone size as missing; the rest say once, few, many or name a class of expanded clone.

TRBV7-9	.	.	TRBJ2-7	CASSLASASLASYEQYF	TGTGCCAGCAGCTTAGCGTCAGCGAGTCTAGCATCCTACGAGCAGTACTTC
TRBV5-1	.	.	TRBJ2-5	CVSSVAADRHQETQYF	TGCGTCAGCAGCGTTGCAGCCGACAGGCACCAAGAGACCCAGTACTTC
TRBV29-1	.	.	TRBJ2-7	CSVEPQEGYEQYF	TGCAGCGTTGAGCCACAGGAAGGCTACGAGCAGTACTTC
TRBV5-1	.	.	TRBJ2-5	CASSRGLPNGRETQYF	TGCGCCAGCAGCCGCGGACTACCAAATGGGCGGGAGACCCAGTACTTC
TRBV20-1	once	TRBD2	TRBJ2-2	CSASGLAGGGTGELFF	TGCAGTGCCTCGGGACTAGCGGGAGGAGGAACCGGGGAGCTGTTTTTT
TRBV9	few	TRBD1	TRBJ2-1	CASSIRSGTGIDEQFF	TGTGCCAGCAGCATCCGTTCCGGGACAGGGATAGATGAGCAGTTCTTC
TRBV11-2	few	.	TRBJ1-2	CASSFQDEYNYGYTF	TGTGCCAGCAGCTTCCAGGACGAATATAACTATGGCTACACCTTC
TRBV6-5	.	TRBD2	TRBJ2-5	CASSLPGLAGVETQYF	TGTGCCAGCAGTCTGCCGGGACTAGCGGGAGTGGAGACCCAGTACTTC
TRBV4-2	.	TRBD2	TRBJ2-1	CASSQEVTAPFGKRGVYNEQFF	TGTGCCAGCAGCCAAGAGGTCACGGCTCCCTTTGGCAAGCGGGGAGTCTACAATGAGCAGTTCTTC
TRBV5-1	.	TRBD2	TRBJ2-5	CASSASSGGSQETQYF	TGCGCCAGCAGCGCCTCTAGCGGGGGGTCCCAAGAGACCCAGTACTTC
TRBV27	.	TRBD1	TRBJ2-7	CASKGTGSYEQYF	TGTGCCAGTAAAGGGACAGGGTCCTACGAGCAGTACTTC
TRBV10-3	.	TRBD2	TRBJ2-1	CAISDERGITEQFF	TGTGCCATCAGTGATGAGCGGGGCATCACTGAGCAGTTCTTC
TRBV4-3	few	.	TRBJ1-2	CASSQAGTTNYGYTF	TGCGCCAGCAGCCAAGCAGGGACGACTAACTATGGCTACACCTTC
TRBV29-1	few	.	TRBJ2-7	CSVSGTVSSYEQYF	TGCAGCGTTTCCGGGACGGTGAGCTCCTACGAGCAGTACTTC
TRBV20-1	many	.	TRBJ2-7	CSATSGRSPYEQYF	TGCAGTGCTACGTCGGGGCGAAGCCCCTACGAGCAGTACTTC
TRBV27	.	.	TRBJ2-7	CASSLDYLTYEQYF	TGTGCCAGCAGTTTAGACTATCTTACCTACGAGCAGTACTTC
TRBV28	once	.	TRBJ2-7	CASSSAWGGLGNEQYF	TGTGCCAGCAGTTCGGCCTGGGGGGGCCTAGGGAATGAGCAGTACTTC
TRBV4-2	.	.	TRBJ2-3	CASSQVPSSMVPDTQYF	TGTGCCAGCAGCCAAGTCCCAAGTAGTATGGTCCCAGATACGCAGTATTTT
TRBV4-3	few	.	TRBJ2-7	CASSQEAPKGKYSYEQYF	TGCGCCAGCAGCCAAGAAGCCCCCAAGGGGAAGTACTCCTACGAGCAGTACTTC
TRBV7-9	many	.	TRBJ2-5	CASSFTETQYF	TGTGCCAGCAGTTTTACAGAGACCCAGTACTTC
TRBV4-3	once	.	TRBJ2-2	CASSQLPAANTGELFF	TGCGCCAGCAGCCAATTACCGGCCGCGAACACCGGGGAGCTGTTTTTT
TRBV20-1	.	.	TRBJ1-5	CSTRRPNQPQHF	TGCAGTACCAGACGGCCCAATCAGCCCCAGCATTTT
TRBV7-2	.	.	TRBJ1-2	CASSSDPDSNYGYTF	TGTGCCAGCAGCTCAGACCCGGACAGCAACTATGGCTACACCTTC
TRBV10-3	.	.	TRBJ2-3	CAIRGGPTDTQYF	TGTGCCATCAGGGGGGGACCCACAGATACGCAGTATTTT
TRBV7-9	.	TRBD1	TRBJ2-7	CASIGSGTGGYEQYF	TGTGCCAGCATCGGGTCCGGGACAGGGGGGTACGAGCAGTACTTC
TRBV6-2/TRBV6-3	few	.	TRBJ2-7	CASSYPRPPYEQYF	TGTGCCAGCAGTTATCCGCGGCCCCCCTACGAGCAGTACTTC
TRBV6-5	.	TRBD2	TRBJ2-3	CASSYGGRRTDTQYF	TGTGCCAGCAGTTACGGCGGGAGGAGGACAGATACGCAGTATTTT
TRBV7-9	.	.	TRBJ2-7	CAILGPPSYEQYF	TGTGCCATCCTAGGACCTCCATCCTACGAGCAGTACTTC
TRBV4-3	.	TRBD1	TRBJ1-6	CASSPQGQDSPLHF	TGCGCCAGCAGCCCTCAGGGACAGGATTCACCCCTCCACTTT
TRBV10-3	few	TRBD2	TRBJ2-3	CAISESVTSGDTQYF	TGTGCCATCAGTGAGTCAGTGACTAGCGGAGATACGCAGTATTTT
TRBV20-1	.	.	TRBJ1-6	CSARGRGSGSPLHF	TGCAGTGCTAGAGGGAGGGGTAGTGGATCACCCCTCCACTTT
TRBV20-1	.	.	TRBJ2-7	CSALTLNSYEQYF	TGCAGTGCCTTGACCCTAAACTCCTACGAGCAGTACTTC
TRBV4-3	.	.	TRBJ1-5	CASSQDRARGNQPQHF	TGCGCCAGCAGCCAAGACCGCGCGAGGGGCAATCAGCCCCAGCATTTT
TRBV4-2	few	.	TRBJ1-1	CASSQYGQGPVNTEAFF	TGTGCCAGCAGCCAATACGGACAAGGGCCCGTGAACACTGAAGCTTTCTTT
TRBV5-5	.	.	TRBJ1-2	CASSLVPRVYGYTF	TGTGCCAGCAGCTTAGTGCCCAGGGTCTATGGCTACACCTTC
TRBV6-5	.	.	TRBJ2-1	CASSYTLSRGPYNEQFF	TGTGCCAGCAGTTACACCCTATCAAGGGGACCCTACAATGAGCAGTTCTTC
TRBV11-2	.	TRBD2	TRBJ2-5	CASRLGRAAETQYF	TGTGCCAGCAGGTTAGGGAGGGCCGCTGAGACCCAGTACTTC
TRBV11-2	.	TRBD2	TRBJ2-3	CASSLVAPRQRGGTDTQYF	TGTGCCAGCAGCTTAGTGGCCCCTCGCCAGCGGGGGGGCACAGATACGCAGTATTTT